A single sample is the source of the 23 T cell receptor beta chains below, sequenced in a study of T cells in pancreatic ductal adenocarcinoma. This table comes from immunoSEQ multiplex PCR, and its TCRdb copy is limited to in-frame clones, with some not included. The sample carries under 6,500 clones, less than 75% recorded once. No neoadjuvant therapy was given to the selected pancreatic ductal adenocarcinoma patients before their surgery. Sequenced material: pancreatic tumor tissue. All receptors derive from a human donor with pancreatic ductal adenocarcinoma.

The rearrangement joins TRBV4-3 to TRBJ1-2; TRBD1 agrees at 7 bases. V lost 1 base and J lost 8; bases outside the gene matches: 7. CDR1 and CDR2 (germline): LGHNA, YSLEER. CDR3 length equals 14 residues. CDR3 sequence: CASSQATGLLGYTF. The DNA of the CDR3 is TGCGCCAGCAGCCAAGCGACAGGGTTACTCGGCTACACCTTC.

The chain uses TRBV7-2 and TRBJ2-5; tentative D call: TRBD2 (7 bases). The germline V and J ends were trimmed by 4 bases and 4 bases, with 13 bases remaining between them. CDR3 size: 14 residues. The germline CDR1 and CDR2 sequences are SGHTA and FQGNSA. For the CDR3, the DNA is TGTGCCAGCAGCTCCCCGGGGGGCATAGAGACCCAGTACTTC. Translating gives CASSSPGGIETQYF.

The chain joins TRBV18 to TRBJ1-1; D is undetermined. Germline V gene lookup returns CDR1 KGHSH and CDR2 LQKENI. V was pared by 3 bases and J by 1 base, with 15 bases between. The CDR3 loop spans 16 amino acids. CDR3 sequence: CASSPPGSGKNTEAFF. The CDR3 DNA reads as TGTGCCAGCTCACCGCCCGGTTCCGGGAAGAACACTGAAGCTTTCTTT.

V gene TRBV14 combines with J gene TRBJ2-3; D gene unclear. The length of the CDR3 is 13 residues. Germline V gene data show CDR1 as SGHDN and CDR2 as FVKESK. Trimming shortened V by 1 base and J by 4 bases, and 6 bases separated the two germline ends. The CDR3 loop is CASSQGLADTQYF. In DNA, the CDR3 is TGTGCCAGCAGCCAAGGTTTAGCAGATACGCAGTATTTT.

This clone has more than one count but fewer than ten. This chain joins TRBV2 and TRBJ2-5, with TRBD2 matching 11 bases. Germline V gives CDR1 SNHLY, CDR2 FYNNEI. CDR3 length: 13 residues. The J segment lost 4 bases and the V segment lost 5 bases, leaving 0 bases of the junction unmatched. CDR3 nucleotides: TGTGCCAGCAGTCTAGCGGGGGGAGAGACCCAGTACTTC. This gives the protein CASSLAGGETQYF.

This chain joins TRBV19 and TRBJ2-2; no clear D gene. CDR1 LNHDA and CDR2 SQIVND come from the germline V gene (reference sequence). V lost 5 bases, J lost 5 bases, and 15 bases lay in between. The CDR3 consists of 15 residues. The CDR3 here is CASSPCLERTGELFF. As DNA, the CDR3 is TGTGCCAGTAGTCCATGCTTAGAGAGGACCGGGGAGCTGTTTTTT.

The chain couples TRBV5-6 to TRBJ2-1; a weak D match, TRBD2 (5 bases). The CDR3 is made up of 16 amino acids. Looked up from germline, CDR1 is SGHDT and CDR2 is YYEEEE. Trimming left V 1 base short and J 0 bases short, with 11 bases between. This chain's CDR3 is CASSLFEGLSYNEQFF. The CDR3 nucleotides are TGTGCCAGCAGCTTGTTTGAGGGCCTCTCCTACAATGAGCAGTTCTTC.

CDR3 bases: TGTGCCAGCAGTTTCAGGCGGGACAGGGCCTACAATGAGCAGTTCTTC. The encoded protein is CASSFRRDRAYNEQFF. The rearrangement uses TRBV28 and TRBJ2-1; 9 positions agree with TRBD1. The CDR3 consists of 16 residues. The germline gives CDR1 MDHEN, CDR2 SYDVKM. The V and J ends lost 3 bases and 2 bases, in that order; junction bases with no gene match: 5.

This clone was seen a few times. This chain uses TRBV6-5 with TRBJ1-1; 8 bases agree with TRBD1. The germline gives CDR1 MNHEY, CDR2 SVGAGI. The CDR3 contains 13 residues. J gave up 11 bases and V 2 bases, and 7 bases lay outside the gene matches. CDR3 loop: CASSYGQGARAFF. The DNA of the CDR3 is TGTGCCAGCAGTTACGGGCAGGGGGCTCGGGCTTTCTTT.

The chain links TRBV4-3 to TRBJ2-5; D is perhaps TRBD2 (7 bases). Trimming cost V 0 bases and J 2 bases, with 10 bases left between them. CDR3 length equals 15 residues. CDR1 and CDR2 (germline): LGHNA, YSLEER. This chain's CDR3 is CASSQDEGGQETQYF. The CDR3 DNA reads as TGCGCCAGCAGCCAAGATGAGGGGGGGCAAGAGACCCAGTACTTC.

The V and J genes are TRBV18 and TRBJ2-5, with D perhaps TRBD2 (5 bases). Germline V gene sequence: CDR1 KGHSH, CDR2 LQKENI. The CDR3 contains 16 residues. V dropped 3 bases and J dropped 2 bases, with 16 bases sitting between them. The CDR3 DNA follows: TGTGCCAGCTCACCGTCGTCGCGGGCGCTTCAAGAGACCCAGTACTTC. Protein: CASSPSSRALQETQYF. The full variable domain, its missing parts supplied by reference TRBV18 and TRBJ2-5, is NAGVMQNPRHLVRRRGQEARLRCSPMKGHSHVYWYRQLPEEGLKFMVYLQKENIIDESGMPKERFSAEFPKEGPSILRIQQVVRGDSAAYFCASSPSSRALQETQYFGPGTRLLVL.

This CDR3 is CASSLNPRAGTDTQYF. CDR3 nucleotides: TGCGCCAGCAGCCTCAACCCGAGGGCGGGCACAGATACGCAGTATTTT. The chain links TRBV4-3 to TRBJ2-3; maybe TRBD2 (5 bases). Germline assignment: CDR1 LGHNA and CDR2 YSLEER. This CDR3 is built from 16 residues. The V and J ends lost 4 bases and 1 base respectively, with 15 bases between them.

The chain combines TRBV7-2 with TRBJ2-3; D is uncertain. The CDR3 has 14 amino acids. V was trimmed by 5 bases and J by 5 bases, leaving 14 bases between them. Germline CDR1 and CDR2: SGHTA and FQGNSA. CDR3 sequence: CASSPHPFGDTQYF. CDR3 in DNA: TGTGCCAGCAGCCCCCACCCTTTCGGAGATACGCAGTATTTT.

The chain couples TRBV9 to TRBJ2-1; 10 nucleotides match TRBD2. Germline CDR1 reads SGDLS; CDR2 reads YYNGEE. This CDR3 comprises 17 residues. The V segment lost 0 bases and the J segment 5 bases; nucleotides outside the gene matches: 8. The CDR3 DNA reads as TGTGCCAGCAGCGTAGCCAGCGGGGGGGCCGGAGACAATGAGCAGTTCTTC. It encodes CASSVASGGAGDNEQFF.

This clone was detected only once. The chain has TRBV2 and TRBJ1-2, with D possibly matching TRBD1 (5 bases). The germline V and J ends were trimmed by 7 bases and 2 bases, with 5 bases remaining between them. In germline, CDR1 is SNHLY, CDR2 FYNNEI. CDR3 length: 11 amino acids. This CDR3 reads CASTGNYGYTF. In DNA form, the CDR3 reads TGTGCCAGCACAGGGAACTATGGCTACACCTTC.

V usage is TRBV19 and J usage is TRBJ1-1, with a tentative D call TRBD1 (6 bases). The CDR3 covers 15 residues. The germline V gene encodes CDR1 LNHDA and CDR2 SQIVND (reference sequence). V was pared by 4 bases and J by 6 bases, with 18 bases between. This CDR3 reads CASSNPPAGVPEAFF. DNA of the CDR3: TGTGCCAGTAGTAACCCGCCGGCAGGGGTCCCTGAAGCTTTCTTT.

A single count supports this clone. V usage is TRBV5-1 and J usage is TRBJ2-5; possibly TRBD1 for D (6 bases). Judging by the DNA end, TRBJ2-7 fits better; the J call may be wrong. In germline, CDR1 is SGHRS, CDR2 YFSETQ. The CDR3 extends over 14 amino acids. As DNA, the CDR3 is TGCGCCAGCAGCTTACAGGGTGGGGGCTACGAGCAGTACTTC. Its protein product is CASSLQGGGYEQYF.

The rearrangement links TRBV7-2 to TRBJ2-1; 15 bases line up with TRBD2. Per germline, CDR1 SGHTA and CDR2 FQGNSA. J gave up 10 bases and V 5 bases, and 6 bases lay outside the gene matches. This CDR3 is 15 amino acids long. The CDR3 coding sequence is TGTGCCAGCAGCGGCGGGACTAGCGGGGGGTGGGAGCAGTTCTTC. Translated: CASSGGTSGGWEQFF.

This clone has just one count. The V and J genes are TRBV5-4 and TRBJ2-2, with 8 positions matching TRBD1. Unmatched junction bases numbered 2, after V lost 3 bases and J lost 1 base. Germline assignment: CDR1 SGHNT and CDR2 YYREEE (reference sequence). The CDR3 sequence is 15 residues long. The CDR3: CASSSGTGNTGELFF. CDR3 bases: TGTGCCAGCAGCTCCGGGACAGGGAACACCGGGGAGCTGTTTTTT.

The chain uses TRBV21-1 and TRBJ2-2; TRBD2, the D gene given by the table, was not confirmed from the DNA. TRBV21-1 is flagged as a pseudogene. The CDR3 extends over 18 amino acids. The CDR3 DNA sequence: TGTGCCAGCAGCAAAGATTGTGGGAGCCGGAATTCCACCGGGGAGCTGTTTTTT. Translation: CASSKDCGSRNSTGELFF.

In its sample, this clone was seen a few times. The V gene is TRBV7-9, the J gene TRBJ1-2; the D is unclear. Germline lookup yields CDR1 SEHNR and CDR2 FQNEAQ (reference sequence). The CDR3 contains 16 residues. V lost 5 bases, J lost 2 bases, and 18 bases lay in between. The DNA for the CDR3 is TGTGCCAGCAGCCCCGGTCCCAGCGTTCTAAACTATGGCTACACCTTC. Protein product: CASSPGPSVLNYGYTF.

This chain uses TRBV18 with TRBJ2-7; 9 bases line up with TRBD1. The V segment lost 5 bases and the J segment 2 bases; nucleotides outside the gene matches: 10. The length of the CDR3 is 16 residues. CDR1 is KGHSH and CDR2 is LQKENI in the germline V gene. The CDR3 here is CASSISRDRVPYEQYF. DNA for the CDR3: TGTGCCAGCTCAATCAGCCGGGACAGGGTCCCCTACGAGCAGTACTTC.

CDR3 amino acids: CASSLTGGEQYF. CDR3 in DNA: TGCGCCAGCAGCTTGACAGGGGGCGAGCAGTACTTC. This chain connects TRBV5-1 to TRBJ2-7, with TRBD1 matching over 8 bases. CDR1 is SGHRS, CDR2 YFSETQ, per germline. J lost 6 bases, V lost 1 base, and 0 bases had no gene match. The CDR3 length is 12 residues.